A single sample gave rise to the 13 T cell receptor beta chains below, sequenced in a study of blood T cell repertoires in COVID-19. Assay used: immunoSEQ multiplex PCR; TCRdb lists only in-frame clones, some missing. The repertoire holds about 350,000 clones, with around nine tenths as singletons. Sequencing input: PBMCs or T cells enriched from blood (not recorded which). These receptors originate from a woman in her 30s who had been exposed to COVID-19.

This clone was observed a few times. V and J are TRBV7-2 and TRBJ1-1; D not certain. This CDR3 comprises 18 residues. V lost 1 base and J lost 0, with 18 bases in between. Germline CDR1 SGHTA, CDR2 FQGNSA. CDR3 loop: CASSLVRFGVRMNTEAFF. The CDR3 DNA sequence: TGTGCCAGCAGCTTAGTGCGTTTCGGGGTTCGCATGAACACTGAAGCTTTCTTT. The whole variable domain, remainder taken from reference TRBV7-2 and TRBJ1-1, is GAGVSQSPSNKVTEKGKDVELRCDPISGHTALYWYRQSLGQGLEFLIYFQGNSAPDKSGLPSDRFSAERTGGSVSTLTIQRTQQEDSAVYLCASSLVRFGVRMNTEAFFGQGTRLTVV.

The chain uses TRBV27 and TRBJ2-2, with D perhaps TRBD2 (5 bases). Germline loops: CDR1 MNHEY, CDR2 SMNVEV (reference sequence). This CDR3 has 18 amino acids. Trimming left V 2 bases short and J 0 bases short, with 16 bases between. This chain's CDR3 is CASSLRVRAEPNTGELFF. In DNA form, the CDR3 reads TGTGCCAGCAGTTTAAGGGTAAGAGCGGAACCGAACACCGGGGAGCTGTTTTTT.

The J gene is TRBJ1-1, the V gene TRBV10-3; no clear D gene. Germline lookup yields CDR1 ENHRY and CDR2 SYGVKD. This CDR3 is built from 13 residues. Trimming left V 7 bases short and J 2 bases short, with 11 bases between. In nucleotides, the CDR3 is TGTGCCATCACCCCCGCACTAAACACTGAAGCTTTCTTT. It is translated as CAITPALNTEAFF.

This clone was observed a handful of times. The gene calls are TRBV7-2 and TRBJ2-3; 12 nucleotides match TRBD2. There are 15 residues in the CDR3. After removal of 3 bases from V and 4 bases from J, the junction contained 2 bases not matched to a gene. Germline assignment: CDR1 SGHTA and CDR2 FQGNSA. CDR3 DNA: TGTGCCAGCAGCTTGCTAGCGGGAGGGGCAGATACGCAGTATTTT. This translates into CASSLLAGGADTQYF.

CDR3 bases: TGTGCCAGCAGTTTGGCGGAACACACCGCCAAAAACATTCAGTACTTC. It yields the protein CASSLAEHTAKNIQYF. This chain uses TRBV6-5 with TRBJ2-4; D uncertain. Trimming stripped 4 bases from V and 1 base from J, with 14 bases between. CDR1 is MNHEY and CDR2 is SVGAGI in the germline V gene. This CDR3 comprises 16 residues.

The V gene is TRBV5-1, the J gene TRBJ2-1; 7 bases map to TRBD2. There are 17 residues in the CDR3. J gave up 0 bases and V 4 bases, and 10 bases lay outside the gene matches. The germline V gene has CDR1 SGHRS and CDR2 YFSETQ. The CDR3 DNA sequence: TGCGCCAGCAGCCCTTTTGGGGGAGGGGACTCCTACAATGAGCAGTTCTTC. Its protein is CASSPFGGGDSYNEQFF. Filled out from reference TRBV5-1 and TRBJ2-1, the complete variable domain reads KAGVTQTPRYLIKTRGQQVTLSCSPISGHRSVSWYQQTPGQGLQFLFEYFSETQRNKGNFPGRFSGRQFSNSRSEMNVSTLELGDSALYLCASSPFGGGDSYNEQFFGPGTRLTVL.

This rearrangement joins TRBV9 to TRBJ2-1; the D gene is possibly TRBD2 (6 bases). Per germline, CDR1 SGDLS and CDR2 YYNGEE. The CDR3 has 15 residues. The germline V and J ends were trimmed by 5 bases and 2 bases, with 14 bases remaining between them. DNA for the CDR3: TGTGCCAGCAGGGAGACGGGACTGGCCTACAATGAGCAGTTCTTC. It codes for CASRETGLAYNEQFF. Full variable domain (missing parts from reference TRBV9 and TRBJ2-1): DSGVTQTPKHLITATGQRVTLRCSPRSGDLSVYWYQQSLDQGLQFLIQYYNGEERAKGNILERFSAQQFPDLHSELNLSSLELGDSALYFCASRETGLAYNEQFFGPGTRLTVL.

This clone was observed once. The chain joins TRBV5-1 to TRBJ1-2, with TRBD1 as a possible D gene (5 bases). The V gene's germline CDR1 is SGHRS and CDR2 YFSETQ. This CDR3 contains 14 residues. V was pared by 0 bases and J by 2 bases, with 8 bases between. CDR3 in amino acids: CASSLERGNYGYTF. The CDR3, as DNA: TGCGCCAGCAGCTTGGAGCGGGGGAACTATGGCTACACCTTC.

The V gene is TRBV7-8, the J gene TRBJ1-1; 11 nucleotides agree with TRBD1. There are 19 residues in the CDR3. Per germline, CDR1 SGHVS and CDR2 FQNEAQ. Trimming removed 4 bases from V and 4 bases from J; junction bases left unmatched: 17. CDR3 sequence (DNA): TGTGCCAGCAGCTCCAACCCCGGACAGGGGGCGAAAGGCGGCACTGAAGCTTTCTTT. Translation: CASSSNPGQGAKGGTEAFF.

The chain recombines TRBV18 with TRBJ2-5; D is perhaps TRBD2 (6 bases). Trimming took 3 bases from V and 3 from J, leaving 11 bases between them. This CDR3 comprises 14 residues. Looked up from germline, CDR1 is KGHSH and CDR2 is LQKENI. The DNA for the CDR3 is TGTGCCAGCTCACCGGAGGGAAGGGAAGAGACCCAGTACTTC. Its protein product is CASSPEGREETQYF.

The V call is TRBV7-9, the J call TRBJ2-5, with TRBD1 matching over 8 bases. CDR1 and CDR2 (germline): SEHNR, FQNEAQ (reference sequence). After removal of 1 base from V and 1 base from J, the junction contained 2 bases not matched to a gene. CDR3 length equals 15 residues. CDR3 in DNA: TGTGCCAGCAGCTTAGTAGGACAGGGCCAAGAGACCCAGTACTTC. Translated, it gives CASSLVGQGQETQYF.

The chain carries TRBV18 and TRBJ1-6; 7 bases are shared with TRBD1. The CDR3 covers 15 residues. Trimming at V came to 2 bases and at J to 9 bases, leaving 7 bases not matched to a gene. Germline V lookup: CDR1 KGHSH, CDR2 LQKENI. In nucleotides, the CDR3 is TGTGCCAGCTCACCAGCCAGGGGGGATAGTTCACCCCTCCACTTT. The encoded protein is CASSPARGDSSPLHF.

This chain connects TRBV18 to TRBJ1-5, with D possibly TRBD1 on 6 matching bases. The CDR3 length is 15 residues. The V and J ends lost 6 bases and 2 bases respectively, with 14 bases between them. The germline CDR1 and CDR2 sequences are KGHSH and LQKENI. CDR3 nucleotide sequence: TGTGCCAGCTCCCCTGCGGCAGGGGGCAATCAGCCCCAGCATTTT. This sequence encodes CASSPAAGGNQPQHF.